The entry below describes one TCR beta chain. These data are taken from a study of blood T cell repertoires in COVID-19. Overall study: Nucleic acid was either cDNA or gDNA, and it came from T cells, B-cell-depleted T cells, or PBMCs.

Germline loops: CDR1 SGHTA, CDR2 FQGNSA. Between the trimmed V and J ends, which lost 5 bases and 4 bases, there was a span of 9 bases. The CDR3 has 12 residues. Data came from immunoSEQ multiplex PCR; TCRdb stores just in-frame clones and leaves some out. The sample lists more than 200,000 clones, 80% to 90% occurring once. The clonotype originates from a young man with active or convalescent COVID-19. The chain joins TRBV7-2 to TRBJ2-7; the D is unclear. The source material was peripheral blood. The DNA for the CDR3 is TGTGCCAGCAGCCCCCTCCTGTACGAGCAGTACTTC. It is translated as CASSPLLYEQYF.